These 15 T cell receptor beta chains were all obtained from the same sample, sequenced in a study of T-cell reconstitution after alpha-beta-depleted transplantation in children. Preparation of the TCRbeta library was carried out with unique molecular identifiers. TCRdb reprocessed the PCR reads via MiXCR and lists one record per CDR3 protein. Among roughly 500,000 distinct CDR3 sequences listed, less than 35% were seen once. This material consisted of PBMCs from the stem cell graft donor, taken from the stem cell graft. The receptors were gathered from a human donor who donated a stem cell graft to a child with aplastic anemia.

This chain joins TRBV18 and TRBJ2-7; D uncertain. V was trimmed by 2 bases and J by 5 bases, leaving 7 bases between them. Germline CDR1 KGHSH, CDR2 LQKENI. The CDR3 totals 12 residues. The CDR3 coding sequence is TGTGCCAGCTCACCAACCGCGGACGAGCAGTACTTC. This codes for CASSPTADEQYF. Variable domain in full (rest from reference TRBV18 and TRBJ2-7): NAGVMQNPRHLVRRRGQEARLRCSPMKGHSHVYWYRQLPEEGLKFMVYLQKENIIDESGMPKERFSAEFPKEGPSILRIQQVVRGDSAAYFCASSPTADEQYFGPGTRLTVT.

The chain employs TRBV30 and TRBJ1-5, with D possibly matching TRBD1 (6 bases). This CDR3 has 14 amino acids. Trimming shortened V by 2 bases and J by 4 bases, and 12 bases separated the two germline ends. Looked up from germline, CDR1 is GTSNPN and CDR2 is SVGIG (reference sequence). The CDR3 spells CAWSRGGRNQPQHF. Written as DNA, the CDR3 is TGTGCCTGGAGTAGGGGGGGCCGTAATCAGCCCCAGCATTTT.

Only a few counts were recorded for this clonotype. The chain combines TRBV9 with TRBJ2-2, with TRBD2 matching over 9 bases. Germline CDR1 is SGDLS and CDR2 is YYNGEE. CDR3 length: 17 amino acids. Losses at the gene ends were 2 bases for V and 5 bases for J; bases not matched to a gene: 10. CDR3 loop: CASSVGVAGVRTGELFF. The CDR3 region has the DNA TGTGCCAGCAGCGTGGGGGTAGCGGGAGTAAGAACCGGGGAGCTGTTTTTT.

The gene calls are TRBV12-3 or TRBV12-4 and TRBJ2-1; 12 bases agree with TRBD2. V shed 5 bases and J 5 bases; nucleotides not matched to a gene: 4. The CDR3 extends over 15 amino acids. For the CDR3, the DNA is TGTGCCAGCAGTGCTAGCGGGAGGGCCGACAATGAGCAGTTCTTC. It encodes CASSASGRADNEQFF.

The chain is built from TRBV20-1 and TRBJ2-1; D might be TRBD2 (6 bases). Germline CDR1 is DFQATT and CDR2 is SNEGSKA (reference sequence). The CDR3 is 14 amino acids. Deletions cut 2 bases from V and 6 bases from J, with 14 bases between. CDR3 loop: CSARLARNFNEQFF. In DNA form, the CDR3 reads TGCAGTGCTAGACTAGCGAGAAACTTCAATGAGCAGTTCTTC.

V and J are TRBV12-3 or TRBV12-4 and TRBJ1-5; TRBD1 matches at 7 bases. The CDR3 has 15 amino acids. Trimming at V came to 5 bases and at J to 2 bases, leaving 6 bases not matched to a gene. CDR3 DNA sequence: TGTGCCAGCAGTCCCCGAGGGACAGGCAATCAGCCCCAGCATTTT. Its protein product is CASSPRGTGNQPQHF.

CDR3 sequence reads: CAWRGTGYNSPLHF. The CDR3 nucleotides read TGTGCCTGGAGAGGGACAGGATATAATTCACCCCTCCACTTT. V is TRBV30 and J is TRBJ1-6, with TRBD1 matching over 8 bases. There are 14 residues in the CDR3. V lost 3 bases and J lost 4; bases outside the gene matches: 2. CDR1 and CDR2 from the germline V gene are GTSNPN and SVGIG (reference sequence).

The chain carries TRBV4-3 and TRBJ2-4; D might be TRBD2 (5 bases). Germline loops: CDR1 LGHNA, CDR2 YSLEER. V was shortened by 1 base and J by 9 bases, with 10 bases between the two germline ends. This CDR3 has 13 residues. CDR3 in DNA: TGCGCCAGCAGCCAAGGGGAGCGAGGCATTCAGTACTTC. Amino acid sequence: CASSQGERGIQYF.

V and J are TRBV4-3 and TRBJ1-6; the match to TRBD1 covers 7 bases. The trim removed 6 bases at V and 10 bases at J, leaving 6 bases unmatched. CDR1 is LGHNA, CDR2 YSLEER, per germline. This CDR3 spans 13 amino acids. The CDR3 region is CASREGGWSPLHF. The CDR3, as DNA: TGCGCCAGCAGGGAAGGGGGCTGGTCACCCCTCCACTTT.

The rearrangement joins TRBV9 to TRBJ1-2; 7 bases line up with TRBD1. After removal of 0 bases from V and 3 bases from J, the junction contained 5 bases not matched to a gene. There are 15 residues in the CDR3. Germline V gene data show CDR1 as SGDLS and CDR2 as YYNGEE. Here the CDR3 reads CASSVAVRGDYGYTF. CDR3 in DNA: TGTGCCAGCAGCGTAGCGGTCAGGGGGGACTATGGCTACACCTTC. Complete variable domain (other parts from reference TRBV9 and TRBJ1-2): DSGVTQTPKHLITATGQRVTLRCSPRSGDLSVYWYQQSLDQGLQFLIQYYNGEERAKGNILERFSAQQFPDLHSELNLSSLELGDSALYFCASSVAVRGDYGYTFGSGTRLTVV.

The chain joins TRBV5-6 to TRBJ2-5, with D possibly matching TRBD2 (5 bases). V was shortened by 2 bases and J by 5 bases, with 10 bases between the two germline ends. The CDR3 spans 13 residues. The germline CDR1 and CDR2 sequences are SGHDT and YYEEEE. Here the CDR3 reads CASSLRRQETQYF. The DNA of the CDR3 is TGTGCCAGCAGCTTACGGAGGCAGGAGACCCAGTACTTC.

V is TRBV6-1 and J is TRBJ1-4; TRBD1 might be the D (6 bases). V was pared by 5 bases and J by 13 bases, with 20 bases between. This CDR3 is built from 14 residues. CDR1 is MNHNS, CDR2 SASEGT, per germline. The CDR3 DNA is TGTGCCAGCAGTCAAGACCGGGACACCGGGTCACTGTTTTTT. It is translated as CASSQDRDTGSLFF.

This clonotype was picked up a small number of times. The genes are TRBV20-1 and TRBJ1-1; D not certain. This CDR3 region has 13 residues. V lost 3 bases to trimming and J lost 2 bases, with 10 bases between them. The germline CDR1 and CDR2 sequences are DFQATT and SNEGSKA (reference sequence). CDR3 sequence (DNA): TGCAGTGCTAGTCCGAATACTAACACTGAAGCTTTCTTT. This sequence encodes CSASPNTNTEAFF.

The chain has TRBV6-5 and TRBJ2-5; 7 nucleotides align to TRBD1. Germline V gene lookup returns CDR1 MNHEY and CDR2 SVGAGI. Trimming took 5 bases from V and 9 from J; bases not matched to a gene: 3. This CDR3 spans 11 amino acids. CDR3: CASSETGAQYF. In nucleotides, the CDR3 is TGTGCCAGCAGTGAAACAGGGGCCCAGTACTTC.

This clonotype has more than one count but fewer than ten. The chain is built from TRBV12-3 or TRBV12-4 and TRBJ2-7; D perhaps matches TRBD1 (5 bases). The V end was cut by 5 bases, the J end by 6 bases, with 20 bases between. The CDR3 length is 15 residues. CDR3 DNA: TGTGCCAGCAGTCTAACGACGGATTACAGGAGCGAGCAGTACTTC. Protein sequence: CASSLTTDYRSEQYF.